The 28 T cell receptor beta chains below all came from one sample that was sequenced in a study of CD8+ T cells in alopecia areata (dated by TCRdb to 2017 to 2018). Per the publication, the time point label means: around 29 days on oral tofacitinib. The treatment or condition label, as the study defines it: oral pan-JAK inhibitor, 5-10 mg twice daily. Library generation was performed with the immunoSEQ multiplex PCR assay. For TCR sequencing, RNA was extracted from every sample and reverse transcribed into cDNA to serve as template. As stored in TCRdb, this immuneACCESS dataset retains in-frame rearrangements with V and J assigned. A fraction of the clones does not appear; measured against another copy, unresolved V genes explain less than half of the discrepancy, and the remainder lacks a known reason. The sample table records about 160,000 clones; 55% to 75% of these occur just once. 0.91% of the sample rests with the top ten.

Sequencing used CD4+ T cells sorted from blood, obtained at week 4, from a patient treated with tofacitinib. Receptors were obtained from a human donor with alopecia areata.

V and J are TRBV5-1 and TRBJ1-1, with D unresolved. The germline V gene has CDR1 SGHRS and CDR2 YFSETQ. The CDR3 length is 15 residues. V gave up 4 bases and J gave up 1 base, with 14 bases separating them. The CDR3 nucleotides are TGCGCCAGCAGCCCCACCGGGCGAGGGAACACTGAAGCTTTCTTT. Its protein is CASSPTGRGNTEAFF.

The J gene is TRBJ2-5, the V gene TRBV2; a possible D gene is TRBD1 (6 bases). Germline loops: CDR1 SNHLY, CDR2 FYNNEI. This CDR3 spans 14 amino acids. The V end lost 3 bases, the J end lost 5 bases, and 13 bases lay between the germline ends. CDR3 in amino acids: CASSEGAGLETQYF. As DNA, the CDR3 is TGTGCCAGCAGTGAGGGGGCAGGGCTGGAGACCCAGTACTTC.

The rearrangement links TRBV27 to TRBJ2-7, with 8 bases matching TRBD2. This CDR3 spans 17 amino acids. The ends lost 5 bases at V and 5 bases at J; junction bases unmatched: 17. Germline assignment: CDR1 MNHEY and CDR2 SMNVEV (reference sequence). The CDR3 DNA follows: TGTGCCAGCAGTCAGCGTATTACGGCGGGGGGTAGGGACGAGCAGTACTTC. This sequence encodes CASSQRITAGGRDEQYF.

This clone was detected only a few times. The rearrangement links TRBV4-1 to TRBJ1-2, with D unresolved. The CDR3 is made up of 15 amino acids. Trimming cost V 3 bases and J 1 base, with 12 bases left between them. The V gene's germline CDR1 is MGHRA and CDR2 YSYEKL. CDR3 protein: CASSQPTWGNYGYTF. DNA of the CDR3: TGCGCCAGCAGCCAGCCTACTTGGGGTAACTATGGCTACACCTTC.

The J gene is TRBJ2-5, the V gene TRBV10-3; 8 nucleotides line up with TRBD2. Unmatched junction bases numbered 7, after V lost 3 bases and J lost 4 bases. Germline assignment: CDR1 ENHRY and CDR2 SYGVKD. The CDR3 consists of 15 residues. CDR3 DNA: TGTGCCATCAGTGATCCGGGACTAGTGGGAGAGACCCAGTACTTC. This sequence encodes CAISDPGLVGETQYF.

This chain connects TRBV30 to TRBJ2-1; 9 bases are a match to TRBD2. With 8 bases clipped from V and 6 bases from J, the junction kept 5 bases outside the gene matches. The CDR3 contains 12 residues. CDR1 and CDR2 (germline): GTSNPN, SVGIG (reference sequence). The CDR3 sequence: CAGERGANEQFF. CDR3 nucleotide sequence: TGTGCCGGGGAGCGGGGGGCCAATGAGCAGTTCTTC.

The chain combines TRBV6-5 with TRBJ1-2; D is unclear. Germline values: CDR1 MNHEY, CDR2 SVGAGI. There are 15 residues in the CDR3. V shed 2 bases and J shed 0 bases, with 10 bases lying between them. The CDR3 DNA sequence: TGTGCCAGCAGTTACCTGACGGGATCTAACTATGGCTACACCTTC. It is translated as CASSYLTGSNYGYTF.

The chain has TRBV9 and TRBJ1-6; weak D call: TRBD1 (6 bases). Germline lookup yields CDR1 SGDLS and CDR2 YYNGEE. The CDR3 sequence is 17 residues long. V was shortened by 0 bases and J by 0 bases, with 10 bases between the two germline ends. In DNA, the CDR3 is TGTGCCAGCAGCGTAGATCAGGGGCGCTCCTATAATTCACCCCTCCACTTT. Translating it yields CASSVDQGRSYNSPLHF.

The rearrangement links TRBV7-9 to TRBJ1-6, with TRBD1 as a possible D gene (5 bases). The CDR3 loop spans 13 amino acids. Trimming cost V 5 bases and J 9 bases, with 11 bases left between them. Germline assignment: CDR1 SEHNR and CDR2 FQNEAQ (reference sequence). The CDR3 nucleotides read TGTGCCAGCAGCCCTTCAGGGAGTTCACCCCTCCACTTT. Translation gives CASSPSGSSPLHF. The full variable domain, with the rest looked up from reference TRBV7-9 and TRBJ1-6, is DTGVSQNPRHKITKRGQNVTFRCDPISEHNRLYWYRQTLGQGPEFLTYFQNEAQLEKSRLLSDRFSAERPKGSFSTLEIQRTEQGDSAMYLCASSPSGSSPLHFGNGTRLTVT.

CDR3 nucleotide sequence: TGTGCCACCAGCAGAGATCGGACACTGTGGGGCTACACCTTC. Translating it yields CATSRDRTLWGYTF. This sequence joins TRBV15 and TRBJ1-2; a weak D match, TRBD1 (5 bases). This CDR3 is 14 amino acids long. V lost 0 bases, J lost 8 bases, and 13 bases lay in between. Germline V gene lookup returns CDR1 LNHNV and CDR2 YYDKDF (reference sequence). Together with reference TRBV15 and TRBJ1-2, the CDR3 gives the full variable domain: DAMVIQNPRYQVTQFGKPVTLSCSQTLNHNVMYWYQQKSSQAPKLLFHYYDKDFNNEADTPDNFQSRRPNTSFCFLDIRSPGLGDTAMYLCATSRDRTLWGYTFGSGTRLTVV.

V and J are TRBV30 and TRBJ1-2; D not resolved. Per germline, CDR1 GTSNPN and CDR2 SVGIG (reference sequence). Trimming took 1 base from V and 6 from J, leaving 12 bases between them. The CDR3 totals 13 residues. The CDR3 loop is CAWSATTIHGYTF. The CDR3 DNA is TGTGCCTGGAGTGCGACAACGATCCATGGCTACACCTTC.

This clone was seen more than once but under ten times. DNA of the CDR3: TGTGCCTGGAGTGGGTTGGCCTTCGAGACCCAGTACTTC. This translates into CAWSGLAFETQYF. The chain uses TRBV30 and TRBJ2-5; no reliable D call. CDR3 length: 13 residues. Trimming shortened V by 1 base and J by 5 bases, and 11 bases separated the two germline ends. Germline V gene sequence: CDR1 GTSNPN, CDR2 SVGIG (reference sequence). Full variable domain (outside the CDR3, taken from reference TRBV30 and TRBJ2-5): SQTIHQWPATLVQPVGSPLSLECTVEGTSNPNLYWYRQAAGRGLQLLFYSVGIGQISSEVPQNLSASRPQDRQFILSSKKLLLSDSGFYLCAWSGLAFETQYFGPGTRLLVL.

J is TRBJ2-4 and V is TRBV9; D perhaps matches TRBD2 (6 bases). In germline, CDR1 is SGDLS, CDR2 YYNGEE. V was clipped by 4 bases and J by 2 bases, with 10 bases between them. The CDR3 runs to 14 residues. CDR3 coding DNA: TGTGCCAGCAGCCCCCGGACTACCAAAAACATTCAGTACTTC. Protein sequence: CASSPRTTKNIQYF.

On this clone: The sample contains more than one DNA sequence encoding this CDR3. This chain connects TRBV7-3 to TRBJ1-1, with a possible D match to TRBD1 (5 bases). Trimming took 3 bases from V and 0 from J, leaving 8 bases between them. The CDR3 runs to 14 residues. Germline V lookup: CDR1 SGHTA, CDR2 FQGTGA. CDR3 amino acids: CASSLGGLNTEAFF. The CDR3 DNA reads as TGTGCCAGCAGCTTGGGGGGTTTGAACACTGAAGCTTTCTTT.

The rearrangement uses TRBV19 and TRBJ1-5; weak D call: TRBD1 (5 bases). The CDR3 has 15 residues. V lost 4 bases, J lost 5 bases, and 15 bases lay in between. Germline CDR1 and CDR2: LNHDA and SQIVND (reference sequence). This chain's CDR3 is CASSKRPGEDQPQHF. The CDR3 region has the DNA TGTGCCAGTAGTAAAAGGCCGGGGGAGGATCAGCCCCAGCATTTT. The complete variable domain, with remaining parts taken from reference TRBV19 and TRBJ1-5, reads DGGITQSPKYLFRKEGQNVTLSCEQNLNHDAMYWYRQDPGQGLRLIYYSQIVNDFQKGDIAEGYSVSREKKESFPLTVTSAQKNPTAFYLCASSKRPGEDQPQHFGDGTRLSIL.

The DNA for the CDR3 is TGTGCCAGCAACAATGGGGCCCAATGGAATGAAAAACTGTTTTTT. Protein sequence: CASNNGAQWNEKLFF. This chain joins TRBV2 and TRBJ1-4, with D possibly matching TRBD1 (5 bases). Per germline, CDR1 SNHLY and CDR2 FYNNEI. Trimming took 7 bases from V and 5 from J, leaving 17 bases between them. There are 15 residues in the CDR3. Full variable domain (remainder filled in from reference TRBV2 and TRBJ1-4): EPEVTQTPSHQVTQMGQEVILRCVPISNHLYFYWYRQILGQKVEFLVSFYNNEISEKSEIFDDQFSVERPDGSNFTLKIRSTKLEDSAMYFCASNNGAQWNEKLFFGSGTQLSVL.

This clone was observed a single time. The rearrangement uses TRBV5-4 and TRBJ2-2, with TRBD1 identical over 8 bases. This CDR3 is 18 amino acids long. Germline assignment: CDR1 SGHNT and CDR2 YYREEE (reference sequence). The junction had 13 bases not matched to a gene; V was cut back by 1 base and J by 5 bases. CDR3 nucleotide sequence: TGTGCCAGCAGCTTGCCTTCCTCGGGGACAGGTGGAACCGGGGAGCTGTTTTTT. Translation: CASSLPSSGTGGTGELFF.

This chain joins TRBV4-1 and TRBJ1-6; D is uncertain. The CDR3 has 15 amino acids. CDR1 and CDR2 from the germline V gene are MGHRA and YSYEKL. Trimming shortened V by 5 bases and J by 5 bases, and 13 bases separated the two germline ends. The CDR3 DNA sequence: TGCGCCAGCAGCGACGGTAGGGCCCATAATTCACCCCTCCACTTT. Translated: CASSDGRAHNSPLHF.

This clone was detected a few times. V gene TRBV4-2 combines with J gene TRBJ2-5, with TRBD2 matching 11 bases. The junction had 3 bases not matched to a gene; V was cut back by 4 bases and J by 5 bases. Germline CDR1 reads LGHNA; CDR2 reads YNFKEQ. The CDR3 is 14 amino acids. The CDR3 protein is CASSPRTSGETQYF. CDR3 coding DNA: TGTGCCAGCAGCCCAAGGACTAGCGGGGAGACCCAGTACTTC.

This chain connects TRBV27 to TRBJ1-4, with TRBD1 matching over 7 bases. The trim removed 8 bases at V and 7 bases at J, leaving 16 bases unmatched. This CDR3 has 16 amino acids. Germline lookup yields CDR1 MNHEY and CDR2 SMNVEV (reference sequence). CDR3 DNA: TGTGCCAGCCTTGGCCGCACAGGGGACTTGGGTGAAAAACTGTTTTTT. Translating gives CASLGRTGDLGEKLFF.

This clone turned up a few times. V is TRBV6-1 and J is TRBJ1-6; 7 bases align to TRBD1. V was clipped by 4 bases and J by 9 bases; unmatched bases: 12. The CDR3 consists of 16 residues. CDR1 and CDR2 (germline): MNHNS, SASEGT. The CDR3 region has the DNA TGTGCCAGCAGTGCGAGCTGGACAGGAGGCGTTTCACCCCTCCACTTT. Its protein is CASSASWTGGVSPLHF.

The CDR3 DNA reads TGTGCCAGCAGTGAACACACTGGGGCCAACGTCCTGACTTTC. Its protein product is CASSEHTGANVLTF. V is TRBV2 and J is TRBJ2-6; D not resolved. Trimming shortened V by 2 bases and J by 2 bases, and 4 bases separated the two germline ends. From germline, CDR1 is SNHLY and CDR2 FYNNEI. The CDR3 is made up of 14 amino acids.

This clone was seen only once. The chain recombines TRBV25-1 with TRBJ1-6, with 7 bases fitting TRBD1. CDR1 is MGHDK, CDR2 SYGVNS, per germline. Losses at the gene ends were 6 bases for V and 7 bases for J; bases not matched to a gene: 9. The CDR3 is 15 amino acids. The CDR3 DNA reads TGTGCCAGCAGACCCTCGGGACAGAGCAATTCACCCCTCCACTTT. It translates to CASRPSGQSNSPLHF.

This rearrangement joins TRBV5-1 to TRBJ2-1, with D perhaps TRBD2 (6 bases). V lost 0 bases and J lost 5, with 15 bases in between. Germline CDR1 reads SGHRS; CDR2 reads YFSETQ. CDR3 length: 16 residues. The CDR3 sequence is CASSLVAGPANNEQFF. CDR3 nucleotide sequence: TGCGCCAGCAGCTTGGTGGCGGGGCCCGCAAACAATGAGCAGTTCTTC.

This sequence joins TRBV4-1 and TRBJ1-5; 8 bases match TRBD1. The V and J ends lost 3 bases and 1 base, in that order; junction bases with no gene match: 11. This CDR3 has 18 residues. CDR1 MGHRA and CDR2 YSYEKL come from the germline V gene. The CDR3 protein is CASSHTDRGSRSNQPQHF. CDR3 bases: TGCGCCAGCAGCCATACCGACAGGGGAAGTCGGAGCAATCAGCCCCAGCATTTT.

The chain joins TRBV30 to TRBJ2-6; maybe TRBD2 (5 bases). Trimming took 3 bases from V and 1 from J, leaving 16 bases between them. Germline CDR1 and CDR2: GTSNPN and SVGIG (reference sequence). This CDR3 is 17 amino acids long. The CDR3 coding sequence is TGTGCCTGGAGCCCCCCACACCGGGGATCTGGGGCCAACGTCCTGACTTTC. Translating it yields CAWSPPHRGSGANVLTF.

This clone was seen only a few times. V and J are TRBV5-5 and TRBJ1-2; weak D call: TRBD1 (6 bases). CDR3 length equals 14 residues. Trimming stripped 4 bases from V and 8 bases from J, with 18 bases between. Germline V gene sequence: CDR1 SGHKS, CDR2 YYEKEE (reference sequence). CDR3 nucleotide sequence: TGTGCCAGCAGCCGAGGGGGGGCCCCCGGAGGCTACACCTTC. Translation gives CASSRGGAPGGYTF.

This clone was recorded at least ten times. The V gene is TRBV11-2, the J gene TRBJ1-2; 7 nucleotides match TRBD1. Germline CDR1 and CDR2: SGHAT and FQNNGV. This CDR3 is built from 14 residues. Trimming cost V 3 bases and J 4 bases; bases outside gene matches: 5. The CDR3, as DNA: TGTGCCAGCAGCTTGGGACAGACAATCTATGGCTACACCTTC. The encoded protein is CASSLGQTIYGYTF.